These 4 T cell receptor beta chains were sequenced from one sample in a study of brain T cells in children with intractable seizures. Time point in this sample: blood from clinic visit 5 months post-surgery; TSC patient then seizure free. Libraries were prepared by immunoSEQ multiplex PCR; TCRdb keeps only in-frame clonotypes and omits some of them. The repertoire includes 340,000 or so clones, over 90% of them detected once, and 5.5% to 6% sits in the top ten. This sample comprised peripheral blood, obtained 5 to 6 months after surgery. Receptors were obtained from a boy under two years old with tuberous sclerosis and intractable seizures.

Written as DNA, the CDR3 is TGCGCCAGCAGCCAACTCGATACTAGCGGGGTGTATGAGCAGTTCTTC. Translation: CASSQLDTSGVYEQFF. The V gene is TRBV4-1, the J gene TRBJ2-1; 10 bases are a match to TRBD2. The ends lost 2 bases at V and 8 bases at J; junction bases unmatched: 9. This CDR3 is built from 16 residues. The germline gives CDR1 MGHRA, CDR2 YSYEKL.

The gene calls are TRBV11-2 and TRBJ2-1, with D perhaps TRBD2 (6 bases). Germline V gene data show CDR1 as SGHAT and CDR2 as FQNNGV. The CDR3 extends over 15 amino acids. Trimming took off 4 bases at V and 1 base at J, with 11 bases between the two ends. CDR3 nucleotide sequence: TGTGCCAGCAGCTCTGGAAGCGGGTCCTACAATGAGCAGTTCTTC. It codes for CASSSGSGSYNEQFF. The full variable domain, rest sourced from reference TRBV11-2 and TRBJ2-1, is EAGVAQSPRYKIIEKRQSVAFWCNPISGHATLYWYQQILGQGPKLLIQFQNNGVVDDSQLPKDRFSAERLKGVDSTLKIQPAKLEDSAVYLCASSSGSGSYNEQFFGPGTRLTVL.

The chain joins TRBV5-1 to TRBJ1-2; tentative D call: TRBD1 (5 bases). The CDR3 contains 15 residues. Trimming stripped 0 bases from V and 5 bases from J, with 14 bases between. Germline V gene lookup returns CDR1 SGHRS and CDR2 YFSETQ. The CDR3: CASSLVLGAGYGYTF. Written as DNA, the CDR3 is TGCGCCAGCAGCTTGGTGCTAGGGGCCGGGTATGGCTACACCTTC. Using reference TRBV5-1 and TRBJ1-2 for the parts outside the CDR3, the full variable domain is KAGVTQTPRYLIKTRGQQVTLSCSPISGHRSVSWYQQTPGQGLQFLFEYFSETQRNKGNFPGRFSGRQFSNSRSEMNVSTLELGDSALYLCASSLVLGAGYGYTFGSGTRLTVV.

V gene TRBV25-1 combines with J gene TRBJ2-2; perhaps TRBD1 as D (6 bases). Germline assignment: CDR1 MGHDK and CDR2 SYGVNS. V was clipped by 6 bases and J by 2 bases, with 16 bases between them. CDR3 length equals 16 residues. The CDR3 DNA follows: TGTGCCAGCAGGAGATCCGGGACACTTAACACCGGGGAGCTGTTTTTT. This encodes CASRRSGTLNTGELFF.